The 5 T cell receptor beta chains listed next were all sequenced from one sample in a study of OX40 agonist ivuxolimab in advanced cancers. Method: immunoSEQ multiplex PCR; TCRdb's copy keeps in-frame clones and lacks some. This table holds more than 50,000 clones, 85% found once. The sequencing here drew on CD4+ or CD8+ T cells sorted from blood, taken in a trial of the OX40 agonist ivuxolimab. Receptor source: an adult with an advanced solid tumor such as melanoma, head and neck, liver or kidney cancer.

The J gene is TRBJ1-6, the V gene TRBV4-3; D not certain. From germline, CDR1 is LGHNA and CDR2 YSLEER. The CDR3 extends over 13 amino acids. Trimming removed 0 bases from V and 14 bases from J, with 11 bases in between. CDR3 nucleotide sequence: TGCGCCAGCAGCCAAGATCCCGGGCTATCCCTCCACTTT. Encoded protein: CASSQDPGLSLHF.

V usage is TRBV30 and J usage is TRBJ2-1; D gene ambiguous. Trimming stripped 2 bases from V and 2 bases from J, with 13 bases between. Germline CDR1 GTSNPN, CDR2 SVGIG (reference sequence). The length of the CDR3 is 15 residues. Here the CDR3 DNA reads TGTGCCTGGAGTCGTTCGCGGCAGACCTACAATGAGCAGTTCTTC. It encodes CAWSRSRQTYNEQFF.

V usage is TRBV28 and J usage is TRBJ2-1; D is possibly TRBD1 (6 bases). Trimming shortened V by 5 bases and J by 7 bases, and 12 bases separated the two germline ends. Germline V lookup: CDR1 MDHEN, CDR2 SYDVKM. There are 13 residues in the CDR3. The CDR3 here is CASSTPGENEQFF. CDR3 bases: TGTGCCAGCAGTACGCCAGGGGAGAATGAGCAGTTCTTC.

CDR3 bases: TGTGCCAGCAGCTTAGGAGGGTCGGGAAACACCATATATTTT. This encodes CASSLGGSGNTIYF. V and J are TRBV11-2 and TRBJ1-3; no definite D call. Between the trimmed V and J ends, which lost 1 base and 4 bases, there was a span of 8 bases. The CDR3 extends over 14 amino acids. Germline V gives CDR1 SGHAT, CDR2 FQNNGV.

Regarding this clone: Germline and junction disagree at one end, which may indicate a read error. The chain recombines TRBV10-3 with TRBJ1-4; possible D gene TRBD1, 5 bases. The germline gives CDR1 ENHRY, CDR2 SYGVKD. This CDR3 is built from 16 residues. CDR3 sequence reads: CASSDPWGRFNEKLFF. The CDR3 DNA reads as TGTGCCAGCAGTGACCCGTGGGGGAGATTTAATGAAAAACTGTTTTTT.